Sequencing of this T cell receptor beta chain was carried out in a study of radiation and T cells in renal cell carcinoma (dated by TCRdb to the early 2020s). General notes on the study: Samples were obtained from a clinical trial, in which 15 Gy stereotactic body radiation therapy was delivered to primary renal cell carcinomas and nephrectomy was performed 4 weeks later. Across all 53 samples, 3,800,000 or so unique CDR3 nucleotide sequences encoding some 3,000,000 unique CDR3 amino acid sequences were identified. In total, some 50 samples underwent TCR beta sequencing: some 25 tumors plus 27 peripheral blood samples. Study-wide findings and limitations: No pretreatment tumor biopsies were available, so the baseline intratumoral presence of clonotypes could not be determined. Blood repertoire dynamics were not followed beyond 4 weeks after treatment. In blood, the top tumor clonotypes increased from baseline to 2 weeks after radiation and then shrank by 4 weeks, which suggests a temporary expansion of tumor-resident clones. The single-armed trial design could not address effects of radiation dose or scheduling on the TCR repertoire.

The immunoSEQ kit was used, according to the manufacturer's recommendations, to generate TCR beta libraries from genomic DNA. Library preparation used a first multiplex PCR with proprietary primers, then a second PCR adding unique barcodes, with bead cleanups after each round. A kit-provided positive control reaction and a negative control reaction were included in every sample batch. The final libraries underwent checking on an Agilent 4200 TapeStation D1000 ScreenTape, volumetric pooling, and quantification by qPCR. An Illumina NextSeq500 fitted with a MidOutput 150-cycle cartridge performed the sequencing, running 156 Read1 cycles and 15 Index1 cycles with the kit's custom primers. The pooled library was loaded at 1.0 pM, and roughly 20% PhiX control was spiked in. The source study handled its data this way. The vendor-processed data were analyzed in R, and a clonotype was defined as all T cells that share the same CDR3 nucleotide sequence. For clone abundance analyses, frequencies were normalized to the 10,000 most abundant clones per sample. Public T cell clones, which averaged fewer than five per sample, were removed prior to analysis. Tumor-enriched clonotypes and baseline blood-enriched clonotypes were defined as those with an abundance difference of at least 32-fold between compartments. A beta-binomial differential abundance model was used to identify clonotypes that expanded or contracted between blood time points. Similarity between tumor and blood repertoires was quantified using the Baroni-Urbani and Buser coefficient, and groups were compared with two-tailed Wilcoxon tests in R. What TCRdb holds here is the immuneACCESS table cut down to in-frame rearrangements. Part of the clones is not present; checked against another copy, under half of the missing clones reflect an unresolved V gene, and the others are unexplained. From that table come the V and J calls and clone size; the DNA was used to work out D and trimming. The table for this sample lists 40,000 to 60,000 clones; around 83% of them were counted only once. Around 29% of the sample goes to the ten largest clones.

What the time point label conveys for this sample: baseline pretreatment blood. Sample treatment or condition, as interpreted from the label and publication: 15 Gy SBRT to primary tumor, nephrectomy 4 weeks later. To follow tumor-enriched clonotypes, serial peripheral blood was collected from radiation-treated patients at baseline and at 2 weeks and 4 weeks after SBRT. Renal cell carcinoma with clear cell pathology was present in all patients. Genomic DNA for TCR sequencing was prepared using the QIAamp DNA Blood Mini Kit (Qiagen). The analyses included only samples that passed all quality control checks. As for this clone: The target of this receptor is not known. The sample holds no much larger clone one base away, and base qualities are not on file.

This specimen consisted of blood, obtained from a patient whose treatment included radiotherapy and nephrectomy. The TCR comes from a woman aged 70 to 79 with renal cell carcinoma.

The CDR3 reads CASRGRTGYNEQFF. The DNA reads as follows: TGTGCCAGCCGGGGCCGGACAGGTTACAATGAGCAGTTCTTC. The sequence is built from TRBV6-5 and TRBJ2-1, and TRBD1 matches 7 of the central bases. CDR3 length: 14 amino acids, cysteine to phenylalanine. The retained sequence is limited to the CDR3, 42 bases, with the frame set at the first base. Trimmed from V: 8 bases; trimmed from J: 4 bases; junction bases lacking a gene match: 8. The germline V gene sets CDR1 to MNHEY and CDR2 to SVGAGI.